This T cell receptor (beta chain) originates from a study of cytomegalovirus exposure and HLA in healthy donors. Study-level results: In vitro testing confirmed three CMV-associated chains as specific for CMV antigens. Subsequent analysis revealed that first-cohort TCR clusters tended to co-occur in the 130 or so validation repertoires.

Notes on this clone: Its antigen is unknown.

Germline V gene lookup returns CDR1 MNHEY and CDR2 SMNVEV (reference sequence). The J segment lost 3 bases and the V segment lost 1 base, leaving 4 bases of the junction unmatched. The CDR3 is made up of 17 amino acids. Method: immunoSEQ multiplex PCR; TCRdb's copy keeps in-frame clones and lacks some. The sample has about 110,000 clones, 88% seen once. The V and J genes are TRBV27 and TRBJ2-2, with TRBD2 matching over 11 bases. The sequence was obtained from a woman aged 30 to 39 in good health and CMV-seropositive. Sample: PBMCs. The CDR3 DNA reads as TGTGCCAGCAGTTTATGGGGACTAGCGGAGTACACCGGGGAGCTGTTTTTT. It encodes CASSLWGLAEYTGELFF.